A selection of T cell receptor beta chains follows, all from one sample in a study of T cell repertoires in cytomegalovirus infection. TCRdb re-called the reads through MiXCR, storing one row per CDR3 protein. The sample has 310,000 or so distinct CDR3 sequences; roughly a quarter are singletons. The sequencing sample was made of PBMCs. The receptors were gathered from a human donor in good health (CMV status not recorded). Some clones in this sample may be carry-over from other donors' samples. The CDR3 runs from the conserved cysteine through the conserved F or W. The D gene is left open where the match is weak. Size is stated for part of the rows, as once, few or many counts, or as a class when the clone is expanded.

>TRBD1|TRBV11-3|TRBJ2-2|few
CASSLGQGRTSTPGELFF
TGTGCCAGCAGCTTGGGACAGGGGCGGACGTCAACCCCCGGGGAGCTGTTTTTT
>TRBD1|TRBV7-2|TRBJ1-1|few
CASSLENRDRKTEAFF
TGTGCCAGCAGCTTAGAAAACCGGGACAGGAAAACTGAAGCTTTCTTT
>TRBD1|TRBV29-1|TRBJ2-7|NA
CSVFPGTGDYEQYF
TGCAGCGTATTCCCCGGGACAGGGGACTACGAGCAGTACTTC
>NA|TRBV25-1|TRBJ2-4|few
CASSDWRGIQYF
TGTGCCAGCAGTGATTGGCGTGGCATTCAGTACTTC
>NA|TRBV28|TRBJ2-5|NA
CASSGSGRGQETQYF
TGTGCCAGCAGTGGTTCCGGGAGAGGGCAAGAGACCCAGTACTTC
>NA|TRBV6-1|TRBJ1-5|NA
CASSEAQTQHF
TGTGCCAGCAGTGAAGCCCAGACCCAGCATTTT
>NA|TRBV7-3|TRBJ1-2|many
CASSLISGSVGYTF
TGTGCCAGCAGCTTAATAAGCGGTTCGGTCGGCTACACCTTC
>NA|TRBV7-8|TRBJ2-1|many
CASSLLPLYNEQFF
TGTGCCAGCAGCTTATTACCGCTCTACAATGAGCAGTTCTTC
>TRBD1|TRBV15|TRBJ1-2|NA
CATSQGTNYGYTF
TGTGCCACCTCACAGGGGACTAACTATGGCTACACCTTC
>TRBD2|TRBV24-1|TRBJ2-5|few
CATSDLGLARETQYF
TGTGCCACCAGTGATCTGGGACTAGCGCGAGAGACCCAGTACTTC
>NA|TRBV7-3|TRBJ2-1|few
CASSGYYNEQFF
TGTGCCAGCAGCGGGTATTACAATGAGCAGTTCTTC
>NA|TRBV27|TRBJ2-7|NA
CASSFNSGGDEQYF
TGTGCCAGCAGTTTTAATTCAGGGGGGGACGAGCAGTACTTC
>NA|TRBV12-3/TRBV12-4|TRBJ2-5|NA
CASSLSGYQETQYF
TGTGCCAGCAGTTTAAGCGGCTACCAAGAGACCCAGTACTTC
>TRBD2|TRBV20-1|TRBJ2-5|NA
CSAGGGSGRGETQYF
TGCAGTGCAGGGGGTGGAAGCGGGAGGGGTGAGACCCAGTACTTC
>NA|TRBV11-2|TRBJ1-4|few
CASSFLRTATNEKLFF
TGTGCCAGCAGCTTCCTCAGGACAGCAACTAATGAAAAACTGTTTTTT
>NA|TRBV7-2|TRBJ1-6|many
CASSLGGSPLHF
TGTGCCAGCAGCTTAGGAGGTTCACCCCTCCACTTT
>NA|TRBV20-1|TRBJ2-3|NA
CSARDPLPVLSTDTQYF
TGCAGTGCTAGAGACCCGCTCCCAGTGCTCAGCACAGATACGCAGTATTTT
>NA|TRBV27|TRBJ1-5|few
CASSWYFGGQPQHF
TGTGCCAGCAGTTGGTATTTTGGAGGCCAGCCCCAGCATTTT
>NA|TRBV7-8|TRBJ2-1|few
CASSLAGDTNEQFF
TGTGCCAGCAGCTTAGCAGGGGACACGAATGAGCAGTTCTTC
>NA|TRBV7-2|TRBJ2-7|few
CASSHSQGGVAYEQYF
TGTGCCAGCAGCCACTCCCAGGGGGGGGTAGCCTACGAGCAGTACTTC
>TRBD1|TRBV7-2|TRBJ2-3|many
CASSRRQGARDTQYF
TGTGCCAGCAGCCGTAGACAGGGGGCGAGAGATACGCAGTATTTT
>NA|TRBV20-1|TRBJ2-3|NA
CSAIRRASTDTQYF
TGCAGTGCTATTAGGAGGGCTAGCACAGATACGCAGTATTTT
>NA|TRBV19|TRBJ1-2|NA
CASSINGATDGYTF
TGTGCCAGTAGTATAAACGGGGCCACAGATGGCTACACCTTC
>NA|TRBV2|TRBJ2-4|many
CASSEDLAKNIQYF
TGTGCCAGCAGCGAGGATCTAGCCAAAAACATTCAGTACTTC
>NA|TRBV19|TRBJ2-2|NA
CASSITGTPNTGELFF
TGTGCCAGTAGTATTACCGGGACACCGAACACCGGGGAGCTGTTTTTT
>NA|TRBV29-1|TRBJ2-1|NA
CSASAGPNEQFF
TGCAGCGCATCAGCGGGCCCCAATGAGCAGTTCTTC
>TRBD1|TRBV29-1|TRBJ2-1|NA
CSVAKGTGNYNEQFF
TGCAGCGTGGCAAAAGGGACAGGGAACTACAATGAGCAGTTCTTC
>TRBD1|TRBV7-2|TRBJ1-5|many
CASSLVRGQGQPQHF
TGTGCCAGCAGCTTAGTGAGGGGGCAGGGGCAGCCCCAGCATTTT
>TRBD1|TRBV13|TRBJ2-4|NA
CASSLGLRTGAKNIQYF
TGTGCCAGCAGCTTAGGCCTAAGGACAGGGGCCAAAAACATTCAGTACTTC
>NA|TRBV11-3|TRBJ1-1|few
CASSLYEGNTEAFF
TGTGCCAGCAGCCTCTACGAGGGGAACACTGAAGCTTTCTTT
>TRBD1|TRBV6-5|TRBJ2-3|NA
CASVLTGTDTQYF
TGTGCCAGCGTACTGACAGGGACAGATACGCAGTATTTT
>NA|TRBV27|TRBJ2-2|NA
CASSARPDTGELFF
TGTGCCAGCAGTGCCAGACCTGACACCGGGGAGCTGTTTTTT
>TRBD1|TRBV28|TRBJ2-6|few
CASSLGTGGLRSGANVLTF
TGTGCCAGCAGTTTAGGCACAGGGGGCTTAAGGTCTGGGGCCAACGTCCTGACTTTC
>NA|TRBV12-3/TRBV12-4|TRBJ1-1|NA
CASSLKGGGNTEAFF
TGTGCCAGCAGTTTAAAAGGAGGGGGAAACACTGAAGCTTTCTTT
>NA|TRBV2|TRBJ1-3|few
CASRSGASGNTIYF
TGTGCCAGCAGGTCGGGGGCTTCTGGAAACACCATATATTTT
>TRBD2|TRBV24-1|TRBJ2-1|many
CATSDLSGSSYNEQFF
TGTGCCACCAGTGATCTTAGCGGGAGCTCCTACAATGAGCAGTTCTTC
>NA|TRBV29-1|TRBJ2-7|few
CSVSEGFYEQYF
TGCAGCGTTTCCGAGGGTTTCTACGAGCAGTACTTC
>NA|TRBV5-1|TRBJ2-7|NA
CASSLYQGSYEQYF
TGCGCCAGCAGCTTATACCAGGGATCCTACGAGCAGTACTTC
>NA|TRBV7-2|TRBJ2-2|few
CASSHKGQGIGTGELFF
TGTGCCAGCAGCCATAAGGGGCAAGGAATCGGCACCGGGGAGCTGTTTTTT
>TRBD1|TRBV11-2|TRBJ2-7|NA
CASSLGGQDYEQYF
TGTGCCAGCAGCTTAGGGGGACAGGACTACGAGCAGTACTTC
>NA|TRBV5-4|TRBJ2-5|NA
CASSYADQETQYF
TGTGCCAGCAGTTACGCAGACCAAGAGACCCAGTACTTC
>TRBD1|TRBV29-1|TRBJ1-1|NA
CSVERTGRPTEAFF
TGCAGCGTTGAAAGGACAGGGAGACCCACTGAAGCTTTCTTT
>NA|TRBV20-1|TRBJ2-3|NA
CSYRKVVVSDTQYF
TGCAGTTACAGAAAAGTGGTAGTCTCAGATACGCAGTATTTT
>NA|TRBV28|TRBJ2-7|NA
CASSLPSLGRDKDEQYF
TGTGCCAGCAGTCTCCCCTCACTAGGGCGCGATAAGGACGAGCAGTACTTC
>NA|TRBV20-1|TRBJ2-3|few
CSAREAAGFVNTQYF
TGCAGTGCTAGAGAAGCTGCGGGATTCGTAAATACGCAGTATTTT
>NA|TRBV7-6|TRBJ2-7|NA
CASSLVRASSYEPYF
TGTGCCAGCAGCTTAGTGCGGGCGAGCTCCTACGAGCCGTACTTC
>TRBD2|TRBV5-1|TRBJ2-1|NA
CASSLRRGDGSYNEQFF
TGCGCCAGCAGCTTGAGGCGGGGGGACGGCTCCTACAATGAGCAGTTCTTC
>NA|TRBV24-1|TRBJ2-3|NA
CATSDKGWRTQYF
TGTGCCACCAGTGATAAAGGGTGGCGGACGCAGTATTTT
>TRBD2|TRBV29-1|TRBJ2-1|NA
CSAGGSGSSYNEQFF
TGCAGCGCTGGGGGTAGCGGGTCCTCCTACAATGAGCAGTTCTTC
>TRBD1|TRBV12-3/TRBV12-4|TRBJ1-2|few
CASSLRQGEGYTF
TGTGCCAGCAGTTTAAGACAGGGGGAAGGCTACACCTTC
>NA|TRBV28|TRBJ1-5|once
CASLLPGHALEPQHF
TGTGCCAGCCTACTCCCGGGGCACGCCTTAGAACCCCAGCATTTT
>NA|TRBV28|TRBJ2-2|many
CASRGASGDTGELFF
TGTGCCAGCAGGGGGGCAAGCGGAGACACCGGGGAGCTGTTTTTT
>NA|TRBV5-6|TRBJ1-1|NA
CASSLVGRNTEAFF
TGTGCCAGCAGCTTGGTAGGGCGGAACACTGAAGCTTTCTTT
>NA|TRBV28|TRBJ2-7|NA
CASSFGGSGPYEQYF
TGTGCCAGCAGTTTTGGTGGCTCGGGGCCCTACGAGCAGTACTTC
>NA|TRBV7-3|TRBJ2-1|few
CASSLTWGRVDEQFF
TGTGCCAGCAGCTTAACGTGGGGCAGGGTCGATGAGCAGTTCTTC
>NA|TRBV2|TRBJ2-1|NA
CASTEYNEQFF
TGTGCCAGCACCGAGTACAATGAGCAGTTCTTC
>TRBD2|TRBV5-4|TRBJ2-5|NA
CASSLWGLTGGGETQYF
TGTGCCAGCAGCTTGTGGGGCTTGACGGGAGGCGGCGAGACCCAGTACTTC
>NA|TRBV7-2|TRBJ1-1|few
CASSPVPGTEAFF
TGTGCCAGCAGCCCGGTCCCTGGGACTGAAGCTTTCTTT
>TRBD1|TRBV7-6|TRBJ2-7|many
CASSTGTGGYEQYF
TGTGCCAGCAGCACCGGGACAGGGGGCTACGAGCAGTACTTC
>TRBD1|TRBV6-2/TRBV6-3|TRBJ1-5|many
CASSWDSRQPQHF
TGTGCCAGCAGTTGGGACAGTCGCCAGCCCCAGCATTTT